This TCR beta chain was identified during a study of CD8+ T cells in alopecia areata. Study results and caveats: Persistence in scalp and blood during tofacitinib was observed for many expanded lesional clones.

On this clone: Its antigen is not identified.

V lost 6 bases, J lost 1 base, and 4 bases stayed unmatched. Germline V CDR1 and CDR2: MNHEY, SMNVEV (reference sequence). This CDR3 contains 15 residues. Sequencing relied on a cDNA template that was reverse transcribed from extracted RNA. Assay: immunoSEQ multiplex PCR; the TCRdb copy retains only in-frame clones and omits some. Altogether about 110,000 clones are present, less than 75% being singletons, with the ten largest covering about 12%. Treatment given: oral pan-JAK inhibitor, 5-10 mg twice daily. From alopecia areata patients, lesional scalp punch biopsies and peripheral blood were collected. Sorted out of PBMCs were CD4+ T cells and CD8+ T cells.

The sample here was CD8+ T cells sorted from blood, taken at week 24, from a patient treated with tofacitinib. This chain joins TRBV27 and TRBJ2-3; 10 bases line up with TRBD2. This clonotype originated in a human donor with alopecia areata. CDR3 nucleotides: TGTGCCAGCAGCTTAGCGGGGGGACGCACAGATACGCAGTATTTT. Its translation: CASSLAGGRTDTQYF.